The 29 T cell receptor beta chains below come from one sample, sequenced in a study of cytomegalovirus exposure and HLA in healthy donors. Both 60 Vbeta primers and 13 Jbeta primers went into the PCR. Profiling relied on immunoSEQ multiplex PCR, and the TCRdb table lists in-frame clones only, not all of them. Seen in this sample are about 67,000 clones; the ten most common clones hold approximately 1.6%. What was sequenced was PBMCs. Receptors were obtained from a woman aged 25 to 45 in good health and CMV-seronegative.

The chain links TRBV4-1 to TRBJ1-2; D not certain. Germline values: CDR1 MGHRA, CDR2 YSYEKL. This CDR3 region has 13 residues. Trimming shortened V by 0 bases and J by 7 bases, and 9 bases separated the two germline ends. The CDR3 protein is CASSQDSQLGYTF. Written as DNA, the CDR3 is TGCGCCAGCAGCCAAGACTCACAGCTTGGCTACACCTTC.

J is TRBJ1-1 and V is TRBV30; D is ambiguous. Germline V gene data show CDR1 as GTSNPN and CDR2 as SVGIG (reference sequence). The germline V and J ends were trimmed by 8 bases and 0 bases, with 16 bases remaining between them. The CDR3 contains 14 residues. The CDR3 sequence: CAGERGVMNTEAFF. The CDR3 DNA follows: TGTGCCGGTGAGCGAGGAGTGATGAACACTGAAGCTTTCTTT.

This chain uses TRBV10-1 with TRBJ2-3, with 12 bases aligning to TRBD1. V was pared by 10 bases and J by 4 bases, with 21 bases of the junction left unmatched. The CDR3 is 19 residues long. CDR1 and CDR2 (germline): WNHNN, SYGVQD (reference sequence). CDR3 sequence (DNA): TGCGCCACCTACAGGGACAGGGGGCTGGGGGGTCAGGATTCAGATACGCAGTATTTT. Its translation: CATYRDRGLGGQDSDTQYF.

The J gene is TRBJ1-4, the V gene TRBV6-5; possible D gene TRBD1, 6 bases. The V gene's germline CDR1 is MNHEY and CDR2 SVGAGI. Deletions cut 7 bases from V and 8 bases from J, with 14 bases between. CDR3 size: 13 residues. CDR3 sequence: CASKGGVKEKLFF. The CDR3 DNA follows: TGTGCCAGCAAAGGGGGTGTGAAGGAAAAACTGTTTTTT.

The rearrangement links TRBV27 to TRBJ1-4; D unclear. From germline, CDR1 is MNHEY and CDR2 SMNVEV (reference sequence). V was cut by 4 bases and J by 2 bases, with 11 bases left in between. CDR3 length equals 15 residues. CDR3 in DNA: TGTGCCAGCAGTTCCCCACGCGAGACTAATGAAAAACTGTTTTTT. Its translation is CASSSPRETNEKLFF.

The V and J genes are TRBV4-1 and TRBJ2-1; 8 nucleotides agree with TRBD2. Germline values: CDR1 MGHRA, CDR2 YSYEKL. This CDR3 has 16 amino acids. The trim removed 0 bases at V and 6 bases at J, leaving 7 bases unmatched. The CDR3 region is CASSQDWPGGPNEQFF. The CDR3 coding sequence is TGCGCCAGCAGCCAAGATTGGCCGGGAGGGCCCAATGAGCAGTTCTTC.

This chain's CDR3 is CASSHSKRGPDTNEQFF. Here the CDR3 DNA reads TGTGCCAGCAGCCACTCAAAAAGGGGCCCCGATACAAATGAGCAGTTCTTC. V is TRBV9 and J is TRBJ2-1; TRBD1 might be the D (5 bases). The CDR3 loop spans 17 amino acids. Deletions cut 4 bases from V and 7 bases from J, with 24 bases between. The V gene's germline CDR1 is SGDLS and CDR2 YYNGEE.

This rearrangement joins TRBV2 to TRBJ2-5, with D tentatively TRBD1 (7 bases). This CDR3 region has 14 residues. CDR1 and CDR2 from the germline V gene are SNHLY and FYNNEI. V was trimmed by 5 bases and J by 4 bases, leaving 14 bases between them. In nucleotides, the CDR3 is TGTGCCAGCAGTTCCTACCAGGGGGGAGAGACCCAGTACTTC. Translation gives CASSSYQGGETQYF.

The chain has TRBV6-5 and TRBJ2-5, with D perhaps matching TRBD1 (5 bases). This CDR3 is built from 14 residues. V was shortened by 6 bases and J by 3 bases, with 14 bases between the two germline ends. Looked up from germline, CDR1 is MNHEY and CDR2 is SVGAGI. CDR3: CASSQWGNEETQYF. The CDR3 DNA is TGTGCCAGCAGCCAGTGGGGCAACGAAGAGACCCAGTACTTC.

This rearrangement joins TRBV5-6 to TRBJ1-2; D is unclear. Germline V gene sequence: CDR1 SGHDT, CDR2 YYEEEE. The CDR3 loop spans 12 amino acids. V gave up 3 bases and J gave up 3 bases, with 6 bases separating them. The CDR3 spells CASSSRHYGYTF. CDR3 DNA: TGTGCCAGCAGCTCGCGCCACTATGGCTACACCTTC.

The chain joins TRBV6-5 to TRBJ1-2; 9 bases line up with TRBD1. The CDR3 is made up of 16 amino acids. V lost 4 bases, J lost 5 bases, and 11 bases stayed unmatched. Germline V gene lookup returns CDR1 MNHEY and CDR2 SVGAGI. CDR3: CASSSTPGQGVYGYTF. The CDR3 DNA follows: TGTGCCAGCAGTTCGACACCGGGACAGGGCGTTTATGGCTACACCTTC.

This sequence joins TRBV30 and TRBJ1-4; D remains ambiguous. The CDR3 covers 15 residues. V was shortened by 1 base and J by 8 bases, with 17 bases between the two germline ends. CDR1 and CDR2 from the germline V gene are GTSNPN and SVGIG (reference sequence). CDR3 residues: CAWSGPLLREEKLFF. Written as DNA, the CDR3 is TGTGCCTGGAGTGGCCCTCTACTCCGAGAGGAAAAACTGTTTTTT. Full variable domain (rest looked up from reference TRBV30 and TRBJ1-4): SQTIHQWPATLVQPVGSPLSLECTVEGTSNPNLYWYRQAAGRGLQLLFYSVGIGQISSEVPQNLSASRPQDRQFILSSKKLLLSDSGFYLCAWSGPLLREEKLFFGSGTQLSVL.

This chain links TRBV9 with TRBJ2-3; weak D call: TRBD2 (7 bases). Germline values: CDR1 SGDLS, CDR2 YYNGEE. With 3 bases removed from V and 1 base from J, the gap between germline ends came to 12 bases. The CDR3 totals 15 residues. The CDR3 bases are TGTGCCAGCAGCGACCAAGGGGGGGGCACAGATACGCAGTATTTT. Amino acids: CASSDQGGGTDTQYF.

V gene TRBV23-1 combines with J gene TRBJ1-4; tentative D call: TRBD1 (6 bases). TRBV23-1 is reported as an ORF; its role is uncertain. CDR3 length: 14 residues. V lost 0 bases, J lost 15 bases, and 17 bases lay in between. CDR3 loop: CASSQSELQQGVFF. The CDR3 nucleotides read TGCGCCAGCAGTCAATCGGAACTTCAACAGGGTGTGTTTTTT.

V and J are TRBV30 and TRBJ2-7; 11 bases fit TRBD2. The germline CDR1 and CDR2 sequences are GTSNPN and SVGIG (reference sequence). The CDR3 loop spans 13 amino acids. V trimming: 3 bases; J trimming: 7 bases; junction bases outside the gene matches: 5. This chain's CDR3 is CAWRLAGGNEQYF. Written as DNA, the CDR3 is TGTGCCTGGAGGTTAGCGGGGGGGAATGAGCAGTACTTC.

The chain employs TRBV5-6 and TRBJ1-2; D is perhaps TRBD1 (5 bases). This CDR3 has 14 amino acids. Trimming left V 0 bases short and J 2 bases short, with 8 bases between. Looked up from germline, CDR1 is SGHDT and CDR2 is YYEEEE. This CDR3 reads CASSLGGHNYGYTF. CDR3 nucleotides: TGTGCCAGCAGCTTGGGTGGACACAACTATGGCTACACCTTC.

V gene TRBV4-1 combines with J gene TRBJ2-7, with 13 bases that match TRBD2. Trimming took 2 bases from V and 3 from J; bases not matched to a gene: 4. CDR3 length equals 16 residues. The germline V gene has CDR1 MGHRA and CDR2 YSYEKL. The CDR3 bases are TGCGCCAGCAGCCAACAAACTAGCGGGAGGGTCTACGAGCAGTACTTC. Translating gives CASSQQTSGRVYEQYF.

This sequence joins TRBV5-1 and TRBJ2-1, with 11 bases that match TRBD2. CDR1 is SGHRS, CDR2 YFSETQ, per germline. The CDR3 covers 16 residues. J was trimmed by 8 bases and V by 1 base; bases with no gene match: 8. The CDR3 bases are TGCGCCAGCAGCTTGACCGAGCTAGCGGGAGGACATGAGCAGTTCTTC. Translation: CASSLTELAGGHEQFF. Full variable domain (remainder filled in from reference TRBV5-1 and TRBJ2-1): KAGVTQTPRYLIKTRGQQVTLSCSPISGHRSVSWYQQTPGQGLQFLFEYFSETQRNKGNFPGRFSGRQFSNSRSEMNVSTLELGDSALYLCASSLTELAGGHEQFFGPGTRLTVL.

The chain joins TRBV9 to TRBJ2-7, with TRBD1 as a possible D gene (6 bases). Trimming took off 3 bases at V and 0 bases at J, with 13 bases between the two ends. Germline V gives CDR1 SGDLS, CDR2 YYNGEE. The CDR3 extends over 15 amino acids. In DNA, the CDR3 is TGTGCCAGCAGCGCCGACAGGAGGTCCTCCTACGAGCAGTACTTC. It encodes CASSADRRSSYEQYF.

This chain connects TRBV28 to TRBJ2-7; possible D gene TRBD2, 6 bases. Germline values: CDR1 MDHEN, CDR2 SYDVKM. CDR3 length: 17 residues. V was clipped by 6 bases and J by 6 bases, with 27 bases between them. CDR3 protein: CASSRGGAARESVEQYF. CDR3 sequence (DNA): TGTGCCAGCAGCCGGGGAGGAGCTGCCCGTGAGTCGGTCGAGCAGTACTTC.

The rearrangement uses TRBV4-3 and TRBJ2-5; D is unclear. The CDR3 is 11 residues long. The V and J ends lost 1 base and 7 bases respectively, with 4 bases between them. Germline V gene sequence: CDR1 LGHNA, CDR2 YSLEER. CDR3 sequence reads: CASSQGGTQYF. The CDR3 coding sequence is TGCGCCAGCAGCCAAGGAGGGACCCAGTACTTC.

This chain links TRBV5-1 with TRBJ2-7; 10 bases line up with TRBD2. The CDR3 totals 15 residues. Unmatched junction bases numbered 2, after V lost 0 bases and J lost 2 bases. Looked up from germline, CDR1 is SGHRS and CDR2 is YFSETQ. In nucleotides, the CDR3 is TGCGCCAGCAGCTTGGGGACTAGCGGTACCTACGAGCAGTACTTC. Translation gives CASSLGTSGTYEQYF.

V usage is TRBV9 and J usage is TRBJ1-3; possibly TRBD1 for D (6 bases). Trimming left V 0 bases short and J 4 bases short, with 17 bases between. Germline assignment: CDR1 SGDLS and CDR2 YYNGEE. CDR3 length: 17 residues. Here the CDR3 DNA reads TGTGCCAGCAGCGTAGGGGGACACCCGCTAGGGGGAAACACCATATATTTT. It codes for CASSVGGHPLGGNTIYF.

J is TRBJ1-1 and V is TRBV28; no reliable D call. V was shortened by 0 bases and J by 1 base, with 3 bases between the two germline ends. The CDR3 consists of 13 residues. Germline V gives CDR1 MDHEN, CDR2 SYDVKM. In DNA form, the CDR3 reads TGTGCCAGCAGTTTATGGAGGAACACTGAAGCTTTCTTT. It is translated as CASSLWRNTEAFF.

The chain is built from TRBV5-1 and TRBJ1-1, with no clear D. CDR1 and CDR2 from the germline V gene are SGHRS and YFSETQ. V was shortened by 4 bases and J by 1 base, with 8 bases between the two germline ends. The length of the CDR3 is 13 residues. CDR3 in DNA: TGCGCCAGCAGCGACCCAGGGAACACTGAAGCTTTCTTT. This encodes CASSDPGNTEAFF.

This rearrangement joins TRBV6-5 to TRBJ1-1; D is perhaps TRBD1 (5 bases). CDR1 and CDR2 from the germline V gene are MNHEY and SVGAGI. This CDR3 region has 13 residues. The ends were cut back, 4 bases at V and 1 base at J, with 7 bases in the middle. CDR3 sequence (DNA): TGTGCCAGCAGTTCACAGGCGAACACTGAAGCTTTCTTT. Its translation is CASSSQANTEAFF.

The J gene is TRBJ2-2, the V gene TRBV5-1; 13 bases align to TRBD2. Germline V gene lookup returns CDR1 SGHRS and CDR2 YFSETQ. V lost 2 bases, J lost 4 bases, and 8 bases stayed unmatched. This CDR3 is 18 amino acids long. CDR3 DNA: TGCGCCAGCAGCTTTGGCACTAGCGGGAGGGCGGCCACCGGGGAGCTGTTTTTT. It translates to CASSFGTSGRAATGELFF.

The chain has TRBV2 and TRBJ1-5, with D unresolved. The CDR3 is 13 residues long. CDR1 SNHLY and CDR2 FYNNEI come from the germline V gene. V lost 4 bases, J lost 4 bases, and 8 bases lay in between. The CDR3 sequence is CASSAGTNQPQHF. The CDR3 DNA reads as TGTGCCAGCAGTGCAGGTACGAATCAGCCCCAGCATTTT.

V and J are TRBV19 and TRBJ2-7; 14 nucleotides align to TRBD2. CDR1 is LNHDA, CDR2 SQIVND, per germline (reference sequence). The length of the CDR3 is 14 residues. J gave up 3 bases and V 6 bases, and 1 base lay outside the gene matches. The CDR3 coding sequence is TGTGCCAGTAGGGGACTAGCGGGGGACTACGAGCAGTACTTC. This codes for CASRGLAGDYEQYF.